These T cell receptor beta chains were read from a single sample in a study of blood T cell repertoires in COVID-19. The method was immunoSEQ multiplex PCR; TCRdb's version includes in-frame clones alone and lacks a portion of them. Of tens of thousands of clones in the sample, 65% to 85% were seen once. The sequenced sample consisted of peripheral blood. All receptors derive from a human donor in a cohort sampled during active COVID-19. CDR3s include the opening cysteine and the closing phenylalanine or tryptophan. D genes are given only for firm matches. Clone size, where shown, is once, few, many, or a class for clones that have expanded.

>TRBV18|-|-|15|TRBJ1-3
TGTGCCAGCTCACCATTGGGAGGGTTCGGAAACACCATATATTTT
CASSPLGGFGNTIYF
>TRBV5-1|once|-|13|TRBJ2-3
TGCGCCAGCAGCTTGGCGGGAGCAGATACGCAGTATTTT
CASSLAGADTQYF
>TRBV4-2|few|-|14|TRBJ1-1
TGTGCCAGCAGCCCTAGCGGAACGAACACTGAAGCTTTCTTT
CASSPSGTNTEAFF
>TRBV25-1|few|TRBD1|14|TRBJ1-5
TGTGCCAGCAGTGAGACAGGGGTGGGGCAGCCCCAGCATTTT
CASSETGVGQPQHF
>TRBV4-3|-|-|13|TRBJ1-1
TGCGCCAGCAGCCAAGACTTGCGAACTGAAGCTTTCTTT
CASSQDLRTEAFF
>TRBV9|-|-|12|TRBJ2-1
TGTGCCAGCAGCGGGATGCTAGCTGAGCAGTTCTTC
CASSGMLAEQFF
>TRBV21-1|once|-|19|TRBJ1-6
TGTGCCAGCAGCCTCCCTATGGACAGGGGGCCGGTCTATAATTCACCCCTCCACTTT
CASSLPMDRGPVYNSPLHF
>TRBV5-1|-|-|13|TRBJ1-2
TGCGCCAGCAGAAAACAGGGTAGCTATGGCTACACCTTC
CASRKQGSYGYTF
>TRBV5-6|-|-|15|TRBJ2-7
TGTGCCAGCAGCTTTACAGGGGCGCGGGGTCTCGAGCAGTACTTC
CASSFTGARGLEQYF
>TRBV13|-|-|16|TRBJ2-2
TGTGCCAGCAGCTTAGGAGGGGCAGGGAACACCGGGGAGCTGTTTTTT
CASSLGGAGNTGELFF
>TRBV11-3|-|TRBD2|16|TRBJ2-2
TGTGCCAGCAGCCCCCCACCTCGGGGGGTTACCGGGGAGCTGTTTTTT
CASSPPPRGVTGELFF
>TRBV4-2|once|-|16|TRBJ1-1
TGTGCCAGCAGCCAAGATCTGGTAGGGGCCCAAGGGTTGGCTTTCTTT
CASSQDLVGAQGLAFF
>TRBV11-1|once|-|15|TRBJ1-6
TGTGCCAGCAGCTTTGGGGCCGACGGGAATTCACCCCTCCACTTT
CASSFGADGNSPLHF
>TRBV25-1|-|-|14|TRBJ1-3
TGTGCCAGCAGTCTTACGAGGGGGGGAAACACCATATATTTT
CASSLTRGGNTIYF
>TRBV5-5|-|-|15|TRBJ2-2
TGTGCCAGCAGCTTTCTCAGGGTAAACACCGGGGAGCTGTTTTTT
CASSFLRVNTGELFF
>TRBV19|-|-|16|TRBJ1-1
TGTGCCAGTAGTATAGATTCACAGGGACGGCGTACTGAAGCTTTCTTT
CASSIDSQGRRTEAFF
>TRBV28|once|-|12|TRBJ2-7
TGTGCCAGCAACGCGGGCTCCTACGAGCAGTACTTC
CASNAGSYEQYF
>TRBV4-1|few|TRBD1|14|TRBJ1-3
TGCGCCAGCAGCGAGACAGGGACTGGAAACACCATATATTTT
CASSETGTGNTIYF
>TRBV5-1|once|-|15|TRBJ1-3
TGCGCCAGCAGCTTGTCCGGACAGCCTGGAAACACCATATATTTT
CASSLSGQPGNTIYF
>TRBV4-2|-|TRBD1|13|TRBJ2-7
TGTGCCAGCAGCCAGGCTAGACAGGGGAATAGGTACTTC
CASSQARQGNRYF
>TRBV2|-|-|14|TRBJ1-6
TGTGCCAGCAGTGAAGGACAGAGTAATTCACCCCTCCACTTT
CASSEGQSNSPLHF
>TRBV27|-|TRBD1|13|TRBJ1-1
TGTGCCAGCAGGCCCGGGACAGCACGTGAAGCTTTCTTT
CASRPGTAREAFF
>TRBV10-3|-|TRBD2|13|TRBJ2-7
TGTGCCATCAGTCCGACTAGCGGCTACGAGCAGTACTTC
CAISPTSGYEQYF
>TRBV4-1|-|-|13|TRBJ1-2
TGCGCCAGCAGCCAAGACCCGGGGGGGGGCTACACCTTC
CASSQDPGGGYTF
>TRBV7-6|once|TRBD1|13|TRBJ2-7
TGTGCCAGCAGCGTTACAGGGGGCACGCTTCAGTACTTC
CASSVTGGTLQYF
>TRBV13|few|TRBD2|16|TRBJ2-5
TGTGCCAGCAGCTTCCCTAGCGGGGGGGCGGAGGAGACCCAGTACTTC
CASSFPSGGAEETQYF
>TRBV19|-|TRBD1|15|TRBJ2-3
TGTGCCAGTAGTGTTACAGGGGGTTTCACAGATACGCAGTATTTT
CASSVTGGFTDTQYF
>TRBV7-6|few|-|14|TRBJ2-7
TGTGCCAGCAGCTTGACGACGCCCCCGGGCGAGCAGTACTTC
CASSLTTPPGEQYF
>TRBV12-3/TRBV12-4|-|TRBD1|13|TRBJ1-5
TGTGCCAGCAGACAAAGACAGGGGCAGCCCCAGCATTTT
CASRQRQGQPQHF
>TRBV6-1|-|TRBD2|16|TRBJ2-3
TGTGCCAGCAGTGAACGGGGGGGGGTTAGCACAGATACGCAGTATTTT
CASSERGGVSTDTQYF
>TRBV2|few|TRBD1|14|TRBJ1-2
TGTGCCAGCAGAGGGGGACAGGGCAACTATGGCTACACCTTC
CASRGGQGNYGYTF
>TRBV7-2|-|-|15|TRBJ1-1
TGTGCCAGCAGCCCCCGGGGGGGGAGGAACACTGAAGCTTTCTTT
CASSPRGGRNTEAFF
>TRBV5-4|-|-|15|TRBJ1-2
TGTGCCAGCACCCTGCAGGGACTGGGTAACTATGGCTACACCTTC
CASTLQGLGNYGYTF
>TRBV7-5|-|-|11|TRBJ1-2
TGTGTCAGAAGCTTACCAGGGGGCTACACCTTC
CVRSLPGGYTF